A selection of T cell receptor beta chains follows, all from one sample in a study of cytomegalovirus exposure and HLA in healthy donors. This table comes from immunoSEQ multiplex PCR, and its TCRdb copy is limited to in-frame clones, with some not included. Of fewer than 200,000 clones in the sample, 85% were seen once. Sequencing input: PBMCs. Receptor source: a man between 18 and 35 years old in good health and CMV-seropositive. The CDR3 runs from the conserved cysteine through the conserved F or W.

v_gene	j_gene	CDR3aa
TRBV5-1	TRBJ2-4	CASRQSGGKNIQYF
TRBV28	TRBJ1-4	CASSLGLAGNEKLFF
TRBV19	TRBJ2-1	CAARRGDEQFF
TRBV19	TRBJ1-2	CASSISTGTALPFGYTF
TRBV19	TRBJ2-3	CASKSKGQGHTDTQYF
TRBV5-1	TRBJ1-2	CASSFTSTANYGYTF
TRBV5-6	TRBJ1-2	CASSSDSYYGYTF
TRBV15	TRBJ2-7	CATRPGLAGGLDEQYF
TRBV6-6	TRBJ2-2	CASRGGGDTGELFF
TRBV2	TRBJ1-2	CASSEAAGGTYGYTF
TRBV4-2	TRBJ1-2	CASSQALQSGGFPNYGYTF